This section outlines one TCR beta chain sequence together with its context. Its specificity is not known. The read terminates 3 residues before the CDR3 end, so the remaining end is supplied by the germline J gene. The data originate from a study of T cells in women clearing cervical HPV infection. Study results and caveats: Repertoire richness, not evenness, was significantly elevated in CIN3+ cases versus controls.

The table came from immunoSEQ multiplex PCR; TCRdb's copy has only in-frame clones and leaves some out. This sample's table has about 33,000 clones. CDR3 length: 11 residues. Germline V CDR1 and CDR2: SGHRS, YFSETQ. V gene TRBV5-1 combines with J gene TRBJ2-3; D unclear. This sequence was found in a woman aged 18 to 75 with a cervical HPV16 infection that either progressed to CIN3+ or cleared (not recorded which). The material sequenced was blood buffy coat. CDR3 loop: CASRDSQAQYF. The part of the CDR3 DNA that was read is TGCGCCAGCAGGGATTCTCAGGCG.